The next 21 T cell receptor beta chains were all read from a single sample in a study of T cell responses to AZD1222 COVID-19 vaccine. Produced via immunoSEQ multiplex PCR; TCRdb's table is partial and in-frame only. The sample yields approximately 130,000 clones, approximately 88% seen once. The sequenced sample was peripheral blood, obtained on day 0 of AZD1222 vaccination. The receptors here all came from an adult in good health.

The V call is TRBV10-3, the J call TRBJ2-4; D ambiguous. V gave up 5 bases and J gave up 6 bases, with 5 bases separating them. Germline CDR1 and CDR2: ENHRY and SYGVKD. The CDR3 is made up of 11 amino acids. The CDR3 DNA reads as TGTGCCATCAGTCTGGGAAACATTCAGTACTTC. Protein sequence: CAISLGNIQYF.

The chain has TRBV6-1 and TRBJ1-1; 7 bases fit TRBD1. Germline CDR1 and CDR2: MNHNS and SASEGT. Trimming took 1 base from V and 0 from J; bases not matched to a gene: 8. The CDR3 is 17 amino acids. CDR3 DNA sequence: TGTGCCAGCAGTGAAGGGCCAGGGGGGAACATGAACACTGAAGCTTTCTTT. Translating gives CASSEGPGGNMNTEAFF.

The J gene is TRBJ1-4, the V gene TRBV3-1 (or the pseudogene TRBV3-2); the D is unclear. The germline V and J ends were trimmed by 3 bases and 8 bases, with 13 bases remaining between them. Germline CDR1 is LGHDT and CDR2 is YNNKEL (reference sequence). The CDR3 length is 14 residues. The CDR3 region is CASSQLGMEEKLFF. In DNA, the CDR3 is TGTGCCAGCAGCCAGCTGGGAATGGAGGAAAAACTGTTTTTT.

As concerns this clone: Other DNA sequences from this sample encode an identical CDR3 as well. The chain combines TRBV29-1 with TRBJ1-6; maybe TRBD1 (5 bases). This CDR3 spans 13 amino acids. Germline assignment: CDR1 SQVTM and CDR2 ANQGSEA. The germline V and J ends were trimmed by 6 bases and 7 bases, with 13 bases remaining between them. This CDR3 reads CSVGQGNNSPLHF. The CDR3 coding sequence is TGCAGCGTGGGTCAGGGTAACAATTCACCCCTCCACTTT.

The chain recombines TRBV5-6 with TRBJ1-2; weak D call: TRBD1 (6 bases). Germline-derived CDR1 and CDR2 are SGHDT and YYEEEE. There are 18 residues in the CDR3. V was shortened by 2 bases and J by 4 bases, with 24 bases between the two germline ends. The chain's CDR3 is CASSFGGLGTTTSYGYTF. CDR3 sequence (DNA): TGTGCCAGCAGCTTTGGAGGGCTAGGGACAACAACTTCCTATGGCTACACCTTC. The full variable domain, completed using reference TRBV5-6 and TRBJ1-2, is DAGVTQSPTHLIKTRGQQVTLRCSPKSGHDTVSWYQQALGQGPQFIFQYYEEEERQRGNFPDRFSGHQFPNYSSELNVNALLLGDSALYLCASSFGGLGTTTSYGYTFGSGTRLTVV.

This clone was detected only a few times. This chain connects TRBV9 to TRBJ1-4, with 9 bases matching TRBD1. The CDR3 is 17 amino acids. CDR1 is SGDLS and CDR2 is YYNGEE in the germline V gene. Trimming cost V 3 bases and J 4 bases; bases outside gene matches: 10. Written as DNA, the CDR3 is TGTGCCAGCAGCGCGACGGACAGGGGAGTAATTAATGAAAAACTGTTTTTT. Translating gives CASSATDRGVINEKLFF.

This clone was counted a single time. The J gene is TRBJ2-5, the V gene TRBV19, with TRBD1 matching over 8 bases. Germline V CDR1 and CDR2: LNHDA, SQIVND (reference sequence). The CDR3 covers 12 residues. J gave up 4 bases and V 8 bases, and 3 bases lay outside the gene matches. This chain's CDR3 is CASSTGAETQYF. The CDR3, as DNA: TGTGCCAGTTCGACAGGGGCAGAGACCCAGTACTTC.

This clone appeared a single time. This sequence joins TRBV24-1 and TRBJ1-5, with D unclear. CDR1 and CDR2 (germline): KGHDR, SFDVKD. The CDR3 length is 16 residues. Deletions cut 12 bases from V and 5 bases from J, with 25 bases between. The CDR3 DNA reads TGTGCCCCCCTTGAGGGCCAGCGGGTTTGTGATCAGCCCCAGCATTTT. The encoded protein is CAPLEGQRVCDQPQHF.

CDR3 bases: TGTGCCAGCAGGAGACAGGGTTATGAGGAGCTGTTTTTT. This encodes CASRRQGYEELFF. This chain uses TRBV27 with TRBJ2-2; 7 nucleotides line up with TRBD1. CDR3 length equals 13 residues. The junction had 8 bases not matched to a gene; V was cut back by 6 bases and J by 10 bases. Germline V gene data show CDR1 as MNHEY and CDR2 as SMNVEV (reference sequence).

CDR3 nucleotide sequence: TGTGCCAGCAGCCCGACCCCTACGGACACTGAAGCTTTCTTT. This encodes CASSPTPTDTEAFF. The chain joins TRBV7-6 to TRBJ1-1; D remains unclear. V gave up 5 bases and J gave up 3 bases, with 13 bases separating them. CDR3 length equals 14 residues. Germline V gene sequence: CDR1 SGHVS, CDR2 FNYEAQ.

The J gene is TRBJ1-3, the V gene TRBV5-8; no firm D call. Trimming stripped 1 base from V and 1 base from J, with 24 bases between. The CDR3 has 20 amino acids. In germline, CDR1 is SGHTS, CDR2 YDEGEE. DNA for the CDR3: TGTGCCAGCAGCTTGTCAGTGGTCGTTCTGGATAGCCGTTCTGGAAACACCATATATTTT. This gives the protein CASSLSVVVLDSRSGNTIYF. The full variable domain, completed using reference TRBV5-8 and TRBJ1-3, is EAGVTQSPTHLIKTRGQQATLRCSPISGHTSVYWYQQALGLGLQFLLWYDEGEERNRGNFPPRFSGRQFPNYSSELNVNALELEDSALYLCASSLSVVVLDSRSGNTIYFGEGSWLTVV.

The chain joins TRBV28 to TRBJ1-2, with 7 bases lining up with TRBD1. The CDR3 is made up of 15 amino acids. Germline V lookup: CDR1 MDHEN, CDR2 SYDVKM. V dropped 7 bases and J dropped 7; count of bases not matched to a gene: 15. DNA of the CDR3: TGTGCCAGCACCTCCCCCGGTCAGGGGGGAAGTGGCTACACCTTC. Its protein is CASTSPGQGGSGYTF.

This chain joins TRBV7-8 and TRBJ2-7; 7 nucleotides align to TRBD2. The ends lost 1 base at V and 6 bases at J; junction bases unmatched: 6. In germline, CDR1 is SGHVS, CDR2 FQNEAQ. This CDR3 comprises 14 residues. The CDR3 coding sequence is TGTGCCAGCAGCTTAGTAACTAGCGTACGCGAGCAGTACTTC. It yields the protein CASSLVTSVREQYF.

The V and J genes are TRBV7-9 and TRBJ2-3; D possibly corresponds to TRBD2 (5 bases). This CDR3 is built from 16 residues. The V and J ends lost 5 bases and 0 bases respectively, with 15 bases between them. The germline V gene has CDR1 SEHNR and CDR2 FQNEAQ (reference sequence). This chain's CDR3 is CASSLGPGSSTDTQYF. The DNA of the CDR3 is TGTGCCAGCAGCCTCGGACCGGGGTCTAGCACAGATACGCAGTATTTT.

V usage is TRBV7-9 and J usage is TRBJ1-6, with 7 nucleotides matching TRBD1. Germline loops: CDR1 SEHNR, CDR2 FQNEAQ (reference sequence). This CDR3 has 15 amino acids. The junction had 7 bases not matched to a gene; V was cut back by 2 bases and J by 9 bases. In DNA form, the CDR3 reads TGTGCCAGCAGCTTAAACCAGGGGGTGTTTTCACCCCTCCACTTT. The encoded protein is CASSLNQGVFSPLHF. Together with reference TRBV7-9 and TRBJ1-6, the CDR3 gives the full variable domain: DTGVSQNPRHKITKRGQNVTFRCDPISEHNRLYWYRQTLGQGPEFLTYFQNEAQLEKSRLLSDRFSAERPKGSFSTLEIQRTEQGDSAMYLCASSLNQGVFSPLHFGNGTRLTVT.

The chain combines TRBV6-5 with TRBJ1-5, with D hard to call. Per the germline V gene, CDR1 is MNHEY and CDR2 is SVGAGI. The CDR3 has 12 amino acids. Deletions cut 6 bases from V and 4 bases from J, with 7 bases between. The CDR3 DNA sequence: TGTGCCAGCAGGGCAACGAATCAGCCCCAGCATTTT. It translates to CASRATNQPQHF.

The chain links TRBV7-9 to TRBJ2-2, with D perhaps TRBD1 (6 bases). Germline loops: CDR1 SEHNR, CDR2 FQNEAQ (reference sequence). The CDR3 contains 14 residues. V dropped 0 bases and J dropped 6 bases, with 8 bases sitting between them. The CDR3 region is CASSLAGAPGELFF. The DNA of the CDR3 is TGTGCCAGCAGCTTAGCGGGGGCGCCCGGGGAGCTGTTTTTT.

The chain uses TRBV2 and TRBJ1-1, with 8 bases aligning to TRBD1. V shed 3 bases and J 7 bases; nucleotides not matched to a gene: 7. The CDR3 contains 14 residues. Germline-derived CDR1 and CDR2 are SNHLY and FYNNEI. The CDR3 spells CASSDGQGYSEAFF. CDR3 bases: TGTGCCAGCAGTGATGGACAGGGATACAGTGAAGCTTTCTTT.

The chain joins TRBV18 to TRBJ1-6; D is unclear. There are 12 residues in the CDR3. V lost 3 bases, J lost 9 bases, and 6 bases lay in between. The germline V gene has CDR1 KGHSH and CDR2 LQKENI. CDR3 sequence (DNA): TGTGCCAGCTCACCGGGGTCTTCACCCCTCCACTTT. Residues: CASSPGSSPLHF.

The V gene is TRBV6-5, the J gene TRBJ1-2; a weak D match, TRBD1 (6 bases). V was pared by 0 bases and J by 7 bases, with 15 bases between. The CDR3 is 15 residues long. From germline, CDR1 is MNHEY and CDR2 SVGAGI. CDR3 in amino acids: CASSYSADRLFGYTF. CDR3 nucleotides: TGTGCCAGCAGTTACTCCGCCGACAGGCTCTTTGGCTACACCTTC.

V gene TRBV9 combines with J gene TRBJ2-1; D is unclear. The V gene lost 0 bases and the J gene lost 5 bases, with 6 bases spanning the gap. CDR1 is SGDLS and CDR2 is YYNGEE in the germline V gene. The CDR3 sequence is 13 residues long. The DNA for the CDR3 is TGTGCCAGCAGCGTAGCGGCGAACAATGAGCAGTTCTTC. Translating gives CASSVAANNEQFF. The variable domain in full, with the rest retrieved from reference TRBV9 and TRBJ2-1, is DSGVTQTPKHLITATGQRVTLRCSPRSGDLSVYWYQQSLDQGLQFLIQYYNGEERAKGNILERFSAQQFPDLHSELNLSSLELGDSALYFCASSVAANNEQFFGPGTRLTVL.